The 13 T cell receptor beta chains presented below share a single source sample, sequenced in a study of CD8 T cells in ankylosing spondylitis (dated by TCRdb to 2017 to 2019). The investigation overall reported the following: A TCR beta motif made up of fewer than 10 highly homologous amino acid variants appeared to be characteristic of blood from ankylosing spondylitis patients.

Library preparation was by 5' RACE. The instrument given in TCRdb is Illumina HiSeq 2500. The raw public data were reprocessed by TCRdb itself: fastp quality trimming at Q25, MiXCR clonotype calling, in-frame beta chains only. Merged by CDR3 protein, the rows form single entries marked with the most common genes and DNA. Counted in this sample were 650,000 to 800,000 distinct CDR3 sequences; around 17% of them appeared once. Clones ranked in the top ten supply under 20% of the sample. Their target antigens are unknown. Sample: blood, either unsorted or a sorted T cell fraction (not recorded which). Receptor source: a male donor with ankylosing spondylitis.

The V and J genes are TRBV7-2 and TRBJ2-7; 9 bases agree with TRBD2. V was pared by 4 bases and J by 7 bases, with 5 bases of the junction left unmatched. From germline, CDR1 is SGHTA and CDR2 FQGNSA. CDR3 length: 13 amino acids. CDR3 DNA sequence: TGTGCCAGCAGCTACGGACTAGCGAGTGAGCAGTACTTC. Protein: CASSYGLASEQYF.

This clonotype was detected ten times or more. The junction departs from germline at one end; a sequencing error may be responsible. This chain uses TRBV7-7 with TRBJ2-1; tentatively, D is TRBD2 (5 bases). Germline CDR1 is SSHAT and CDR2 is FNYEAQ (reference sequence). CDR3 size: 13 residues. The CDR3, as DNA: TGTGCTAGCAGCTTAGCGACCTACAATGAGCAGTTCTTC. This gives the protein CASSLATYNEQFF.

The CDR3 is CSASLGSGLDTGELFF. The CDR3 DNA reads as TGCAGTGCTAGCTTGGGATCTGGCTTAGACACCGGGGAGCTGTTTTTT. This sequence joins TRBV20-1 and TRBJ2-2; D remains unclear. CDR1 DFQATT and CDR2 SNEGSKA come from the germline V gene (reference sequence). CDR3 length equals 16 residues. The V gene lost 3 bases and the J gene lost 3 bases, with 17 bases spanning the gap.

The chain combines TRBV6-1 with TRBJ2-3; possibly TRBD2 for D (6 bases). Trimming took 6 bases from V and 7 from J, leaving 14 bases between them. The length of the CDR3 is 13 residues. The germline gives CDR1 MNHNS, CDR2 SASEGT. As DNA, the CDR3 is TGTGCCAGCAGCTCAGCGGGTCCCTATACGCAGTATTTT. The encoded protein is CASSSAGPYTQYF.

This chain links TRBV6-2 or TRBV6-3 with TRBJ2-1; D perhaps matches TRBD2 (5 bases). There are 12 residues in the CDR3. V was cut by 5 bases and J by 8 bases, with 10 bases left in between. Germline V gene data show CDR1 as MNHEY and CDR2 as SVGEGT. The chain's CDR3 is CASSTRWDEQFF. CDR3 bases: TGTGCCAGCAGTACTAGGTGGGATGAGCAGTTCTTC.

The chain is built from TRBV25-1 and TRBJ1-2; no firm D call. CDR3 length: 13 residues. Between the trimmed V and J ends, which lost 3 bases and 4 bases, there was a span of 9 bases. The germline V gene has CDR1 MGHDK and CDR2 SYGVNS. Here the CDR3 reads CASSDRHSYGYTF. The CDR3 bases are TGTGCCAGCAGTGATCGCCACTCCTATGGCTACACCTTC.

Of note for this clonotype: A read error may produce the germline difference seen at one junction end. The rearrangement uses TRBV6-1 and TRBJ1-5, with a tentative D call TRBD1 (5 bases). In germline, CDR1 is MNHNS, CDR2 SASEGT. This CDR3 has 18 residues. CDR3 DNA: TGTGCCAGCAGCCCTACCCCGGGGACCGGAGCCGGCAATCGGCCCCAGCATTTT. Its translation is CASSPTPGTGAGNRPQHF.

This clonotype has more than one count but fewer than ten. The chain employs TRBV5-5 and TRBJ1-1, with D uncertain. This CDR3 is 14 amino acids long. The V gene's germline CDR1 is SGHKS and CDR2 YYEKEE (reference sequence). Trimming pared 2 bases from V and 2 bases from J, leaving 10 bases between. The CDR3 sequence: CASSFLADNTEAFF. CDR3 bases: TGTGCCAGCAGCTTTTTGGCTGATAACACTGAAGCTTTCTTT.

This clonotype turned up a few times. The V call is TRBV7-9, the J call TRBJ2-1, with a tentative D call TRBD1 (6 bases). The V gene lost 7 bases and the J gene lost 8 bases, with 24 bases spanning the gap. The CDR3 has 16 amino acids. CDR1 SEHNR and CDR2 FQNEAQ come from the germline V gene (reference sequence). The CDR3 spells CASKPRLPLDSHEQFF. For the CDR3, the DNA is TGTGCCAGCAAACCCCGTCTACCTCTGGACAGCCATGAGCAGTTCTTC. Supplemented by reference TRBV7-9 and TRBJ2-1, the full variable domain reads DTGVSQNPRHKITKRGQNVTFRCDPISEHNRLYWYRQTLGQGPEFLTYFQNEAQLEKSRLLSDRFSAERPKGSFSTLEIQRTEQGDSAMYLCASKPRLPLDSHEQFFGPGTRLTVL.

This chain connects TRBV5-1 to TRBJ1-1; unclear D gene. Germline CDR1 SGHRS, CDR2 YFSETQ. This CDR3 is 15 amino acids long. Trimming removed 0 bases at V and 0 bases at J, with 9 bases between. The CDR3 region has the DNA TGCGCCAGCAGCTTGGGAGTTGACATGAACACTGAAGCTTTCTTT. Translating gives CASSLGVDMNTEAFF. The full variable domain, with the rest looked up from reference TRBV5-1 and TRBJ1-1, is KAGVTQTPRYLIKTRGQQVTLSCSPISGHRSVSWYQQTPGQGLQFLFEYFSETQRNKGNFPGRFSGRQFSNSRSEMNVSTLELGDSALYLCASSLGVDMNTEAFFGQGTRLTVV.

This clonotype was found a few times. The chain couples TRBV12-3 or TRBV12-4 to TRBJ1-3; D gene ambiguous. The CDR3 runs 16 residues. V was trimmed by 4 bases and J by 0 bases, leaving 13 bases between them. This chain's CDR3 is CASSSKGTNSGNTIYF. In DNA form, the CDR3 reads TGTGCCAGCAGTTCAAAGGGTACAAACTCTGGAAACACCATATATTTT.

This chain uses TRBV20-1 with TRBJ2-4, with 7 bases lining up with TRBD2. Germline V gene sequence: CDR1 DFQATT, CDR2 SNEGSKA (reference sequence). The CDR3 consists of 12 residues. Germline trimming cut 6 bases from V and 8 bases from J; bases unmatched to any gene: 7. The DNA of the CDR3 is TGCAGTGCCCGTGGGGGGGGAGACATTCAGTACTTC. This translates into CSARGGGDIQYF.

This clonotype was counted ten times or more. The chain uses TRBV5-1 and TRBJ1-5; tentatively, D is TRBD1 (5 bases). Per the germline V gene, CDR1 is SGHRS and CDR2 is YFSETQ. V lost 0 bases and J lost 3, with 10 bases in between. The CDR3 contains 15 residues. CDR3 sequence: CASSLVGDSNQPQHF. The CDR3, as DNA: TGCGCCAGCAGCTTGGTGGGGGACTCCAATCAGCCCCAGCATTTT.